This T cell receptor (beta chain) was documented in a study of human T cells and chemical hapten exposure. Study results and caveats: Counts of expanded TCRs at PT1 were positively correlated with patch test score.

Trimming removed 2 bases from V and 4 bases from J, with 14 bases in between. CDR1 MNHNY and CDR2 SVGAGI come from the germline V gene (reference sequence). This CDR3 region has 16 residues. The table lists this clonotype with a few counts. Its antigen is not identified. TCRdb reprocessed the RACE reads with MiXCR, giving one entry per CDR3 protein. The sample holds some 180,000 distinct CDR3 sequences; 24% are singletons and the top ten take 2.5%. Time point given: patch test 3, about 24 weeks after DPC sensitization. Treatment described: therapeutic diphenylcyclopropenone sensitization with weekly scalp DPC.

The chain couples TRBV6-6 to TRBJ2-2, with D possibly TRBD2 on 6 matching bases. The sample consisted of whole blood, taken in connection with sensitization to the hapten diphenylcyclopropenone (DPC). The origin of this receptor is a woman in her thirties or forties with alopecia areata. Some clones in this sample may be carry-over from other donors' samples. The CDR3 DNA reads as TGTGCCAGCAGTTACCCCAACGTCGGGGGCACCGGGGAGCTGTTTTTT. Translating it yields CASSYPNVGGTGELFF.